This note documents a single T cell receptor beta chain sequence. Its target is not known. This specimen belongs to a study of CD8 T cells in Susac syndrome. The length of the CDR3 is 17 residues. V lost 3 bases and J lost 0, with 18 bases in between. In germline, CDR1 is SGHRS, CDR2 YFSETQ. TEMRA cells were FACS-enriched, and CD8+ and CD4+ T cells were isolated negatively. General study points: The study's TCR sequencing and HLA analysis covered a relatively small number of individuals, and the study acknowledged this.

Random-hexamer reverse transcription was applied to roughly 0.5 to 1 ug RNA. One entry per CDR3 protein, called by TCRdb with MiXCR from the immunoSEQ multiplex PCR reads. The sample yields just over 300,000 distinct CDR3 sequences, around 92% seen once. V usage is TRBV5-1 and J usage is TRBJ1-1; D is unresolved. This clonotype was sampled from a human donor with multiple sclerosis. Sequencing was carried out using CD4+ T cells from PBMCs. The CDR3 DNA follows: TGCGCCAGCAGCTCAGGTGGCGTGTGGGCCCTGAACACTGAAGCTTTCTTT. Translated: CASSSGGVWALNTEAFF. Combining the CDR3 with reference TRBV5-1 and TRBJ1-1 gives the whole variable domain KAGVTQTPRYLIKTRGQQVTLSCSPISGHRSVSWYQQTPGQGLQFLFEYFSETQRNKGNFPGRFSGRQFSNSRSEMNVSTLELGDSALYLCASSSGGVWALNTEAFFGQGTRLTVV.